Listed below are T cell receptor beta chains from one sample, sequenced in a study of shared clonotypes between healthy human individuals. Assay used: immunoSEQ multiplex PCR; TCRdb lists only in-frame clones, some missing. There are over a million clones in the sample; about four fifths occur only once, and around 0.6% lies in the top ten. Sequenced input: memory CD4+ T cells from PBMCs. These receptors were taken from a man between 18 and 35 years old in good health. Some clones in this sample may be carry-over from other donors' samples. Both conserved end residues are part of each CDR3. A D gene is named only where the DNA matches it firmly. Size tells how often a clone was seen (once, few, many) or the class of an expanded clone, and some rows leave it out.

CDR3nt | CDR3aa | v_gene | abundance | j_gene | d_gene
TGCGCCAGCAGCTTGGCCGTCAGGACGAACACTGAAGCTTTCTTT | CASSLAVRTNTEAFF | TRBV5-1 | few | TRBJ1-1 | NA
TGTGCCAGCACTATACAGGGGATCTATGGCTACACCTTC | CASTIQGIYGYTF | TRBV2 | many | TRBJ1-2 | TRBD1
TGCGCCAGCAGTTACGACAGGACTGTAACCTTGTTCTTC | CASSYDRTVTLFF | TRBV5-1 | NA | TRBJ2-1 | NA
TGTGCCAGCAGCTCCCAGCGGACCTTCACAGATACGCAGTATTTT | CASSSQRTFTDTQYF | TRBV11-2 | NA | TRBJ2-3 | NA
TGCGCCAGCAGCTTGGACGTTGTCAGCGTCGCTTTCTTT | CASSLDVVSVAFF | TRBV5-1 | NA | TRBJ1-1 | NA
TGTGCCAGCAGCTTAGTTTGGGACAGGGCCTACGAGCAGTACTTC | CASSLVWDRAYEQYF | TRBV7-2 | NA | TRBJ2-7 | TRBD1
TGTGCCAGCAGCTTAACGCCAGGGACTGAAGCTTTCTTT | CASSLTPGTEAFF | TRBV7-3 | NA | TRBJ1-1 | NA
TGTGCCAGCGGAGTATTGCACACTGAAGCTTTCTTT | CASGVLHTEAFF | TRBV6-5 | NA | TRBJ1-1 | NA
TGCAGTGCTCCGCTGGGGGAGACCCAGTACTTC | CSAPLGETQYF | TRBV20-1 | NA | TRBJ2-5 | NA
TGCAGCGTTCTTCCCTACGGGGCAGATACGCAGTATTTT | CSVLPYGADTQYF | TRBV29-1 | NA | TRBJ2-3 | NA
TGTGCCAGTACCCCCCGGGGTGGGCTAGCGGGAGGTGTCACCGGGGAGCTGTTTTTT | CASTPRGGLAGGVTGELFF | TRBV27 | NA | TRBJ2-2 | TRBD2
TGTGCCTCGGGTGCGGGAGGAGGAGAGACCCAGTACTTC | CASGAGGGETQYF | TRBV2 | NA | TRBJ2-5 | TRBD2
TGTGCCAGCAGCCAAGGCGCCTACGAGCAGTACTTC | CASSQGAYEQYF | TRBV7-2 | NA | TRBJ2-7 | NA
TGTGCCAGCAGCCCCCGGACAGTTTCCCTCATTCAGCCCCAGCATTTT | CASSPRTVSLIQPQHF | TRBV7-7 | NA | TRBJ1-5 | NA
TGTGCCACCAGCAGAGATCTAGCCGGGGCTAACTATGGCTACACCTTC | CATSRDLAGANYGYTF | TRBV15 | few | TRBJ1-2 | NA